The 11 T cell receptor beta chains given below trace back to one sample, sequenced in a study of spatial heterogeneity in lung cancer. Time point given: sample taken at primary tumor resection. Without sorting, whole RNA was sequenced from tumor, nontumor lung or frozen PBMC. TCRdb fed the 5' RACE reads into MiXCR, producing one record per CDR3 protein. The sample lists 43,000 or so distinct CDR3 sequences; approximately 7% were seen once. The material sequenced was PBMCs, taken at surgery. The receptors here all came from a female donor with early-stage non-small cell lung cancer.

This clonotype came up a few times. J is TRBJ1-1 and V is TRBV28; the match to TRBD1 covers 7 bases. With V trimmed by 4 bases and J by 0 bases, 5 bases remained unmatched. Looked up from germline, CDR1 is MDHEN and CDR2 is SYDVKM. The CDR3 extends over 15 amino acids. This CDR3 is CASSSGTALNTEAFF. The CDR3 region has the DNA TGTGCCAGCAGTTCCGGGACAGCCTTGAACACTGAAGCTTTCTTT.

This clonotype came up many times. The J gene is TRBJ2-1, the V gene TRBV20-1; maybe TRBD1 (5 bases). This CDR3 spans 14 amino acids. Germline loops: CDR1 DFQATT, CDR2 SNEGSKA (reference sequence). CDR3 sequence: CSLGAFRSYNEQFF. The CDR3 nucleotides are TGCAGCCTTGGGGCGTTCCGCTCCTACAATGAGCAGTTCTTC.

The CDR3 loop is CASSSRLSNTEAFF. CDR3 coding DNA: TGTGCCAGCAGCTCAAGACTGTCCAACACTGAAGCTTTCTTT. This sequence joins TRBV5-4 and TRBJ1-1, with D unresolved. V lost 3 bases and J lost 2, with 11 bases in between. CDR1 SGHNT and CDR2 YYREEE come from the germline V gene (reference sequence). This CDR3 comprises 14 residues.

This clonotype was counted a few times. The chain carries TRBV5-1 and TRBJ2-3, with TRBD1 identical over 7 bases. The V gene's germline CDR1 is SGHRS and CDR2 YFSETQ. This CDR3 has 14 residues. V shed 6 bases, J shed 6 bases, and the junction held 10 bases outside the gene matches. Here the CDR3 DNA reads TGCGCCAGCAACCCGGGACAGCCTCAGGATACGCAGTATTTT. Encoded protein: CASNPGQPQDTQYF.

This sequence joins TRBV5-1 and TRBJ2-7, with TRBD2 identical over 11 bases. Trimming took 4 bases from V and 2 from J; bases not matched to a gene: 11. This CDR3 comprises 17 residues. Germline V CDR1 and CDR2: SGHRS, YFSETQ. The CDR3 reads CASSAGLLAGEPYEQYF. CDR3 DNA sequence: TGCGCCAGCAGCGCCGGATTACTAGCGGGGGAGCCCTACGAGCAGTACTTC.

This clonotype was seen a few times. The gene calls are TRBV2 and TRBJ1-2, with unresolved D. Germline V gene sequence: CDR1 SNHLY, CDR2 FYNNEI. The CDR3 loop spans 14 amino acids. Deletions cut 4 bases from V and 2 bases from J, with 11 bases between. DNA of the CDR3: TGTGCCAGCAGTGGCCCCCCACAAAACTATGGCTACACCTTC. It specifies CASSGPPQNYGYTF.

This clonotype was seen more than once but under ten times. This sequence joins TRBV7-9 and TRBJ2-7, with TRBD1 identical over 9 bases. CDR1 is SEHNR and CDR2 is FQNEAQ in the germline V gene (reference sequence). With 5 bases clipped from V and 3 bases from J, the junction kept 8 bases outside the gene matches. CDR3 size: 15 residues. The CDR3: CASSHDDRGIYEQYF. In nucleotides, the CDR3 is TGTGCCAGCAGCCACGACGACAGGGGGATCTACGAGCAGTACTTC.

This clonotype was found many times. This chain connects TRBV28 to TRBJ2-7, with 8 bases that match TRBD1. Germline V gives CDR1 MDHEN, CDR2 SYDVKM. With 7 bases clipped from V and 6 bases from J, the junction kept 8 bases outside the gene matches. The CDR3 spans 13 residues. The DNA of the CDR3 is TGTGCCAGCACCTGGACAGGGTTTCGCGAGCAGTACTTC. It encodes CASTWTGFREQYF.

The chain has TRBV6-5 and TRBJ1-5; TRBD1 is a possible D gene (5 bases). Trimming cost V 6 bases and J 1 base, with 10 bases left between them. This CDR3 is 14 amino acids long. Germline values: CDR1 MNHEY, CDR2 SVGAGI. CDR3 coding DNA: TGTGCCAGCAGGGATTGGGGCAGCAATCAGCCCCAGCATTTT. Protein: CASRDWGSNQPQHF.

This clonotype was detected many times. This chain connects TRBV2 to TRBJ2-7; 12 bases match TRBD1. Germline V gene lookup returns CDR1 SNHLY and CDR2 FYNNEI. With V trimmed by 5 bases and J by 10 bases, 12 bases remained unmatched. This CDR3 is built from 15 residues. Here the CDR3 reads CASSPGQGALGPQYF. CDR3 coding DNA: TGTGCCAGCAGTCCGGGACAGGGGGCGCTGGGGCCCCAGTACTTC.

This clonotype was detected a few times. This chain joins TRBV20-1 and TRBJ1-2, with D uncertain. V lost 2 bases, J lost 5 bases, and 9 bases lay in between. The CDR3 extends over 12 amino acids. Per the germline V gene, CDR1 is DFQATT and CDR2 is SNEGSKA (reference sequence). The CDR3 DNA follows: TGCAGTGCTAGAAGGGTACGGTATGGCTACACCTTC. It codes for CSARRVRYGYTF.